These T cell receptor beta chains were read from a single sample in a study of CD8+CD57+ T cells in acquired aplastic anemia. In TCRdb, the reads were re-called with MiXCR into one record per CDR3 protein. The profile shows some 200,000 distinct CDR3 sequences, 48% of them singletons. Sample: sorted CD4+, CD8+, or CD8+CD57+ T cells (not recorded which) from PBMCs. These receptors were taken from a human donor with aplastic anemia. Each CDR3 is given with its conserved first and last residue. D genes are given only for firm matches. Part of the rows lack a size; the others show once, few, many or a class for expanded clones.

TRBJ1-1 many TRBD1 TRBV7-2 TGTGCCAGCAGCCGCAGGGGGACTTTGAACACTGAAGCTTTCTTT CASSRRGTLNTEAFF
TRBJ1-2 NA NA TRBV7-3 TGTGCCAGCAGCTCGGGACTCCCAGGCTACACCTTC CASSSGLPGYTF
TRBJ1-2 NA NA TRBV19 TGTGCCAGTAGCCAACAGACCTATGGCTACACCTTC CASSQQTYGYTF
TRBJ1-1 NA TRBD1 TRBV18 TGTGCCAGCTCATCCCCTAGCACAGGGGCCACTGAAGCTTTCTTT CASSSPSTGATEAFF
TRBJ2-3 NA NA TRBV12-3/TRBV12-4 TGTGCCAGCGGGGGACACCCCCCTGTGGCCCAACTCTCGACAGATACGCAGTATTTT CASGGHPPVAQLSTDTQYF
TRBJ2-1 NA NA TRBV28 TGTGCCAGCAGTTTCAGGACTTATCGGGTTGCTTTCTTC CASSFRTYRVAFF
TRBJ2-1 NA TRBD2 TRBV5-4 TGTGCCAGCAGCTTGGGCCTACTCGGACTAGCGGGGGGGTATGAGCAGTTCTTC CASSLGLLGLAGGYEQFF
TRBJ2-7 NA TRBD2 TRBV7-2 TGTGCCAGCAGCTTGGAGCGGGGAGCCTACGAGCAGTACTTC CASSLERGAYEQYF
TRBJ1-4 many TRBD1 TRBV5-6 TGTGCCAGCAGGGCACAGGGGGTAGATGAAAAACTGTTTTTT CASRAQGVDEKLFF
TRBJ1-5 many TRBD1 TRBV2 TGTGCCAGCAGTCGCACAGGGGGCGGGCCTAGCCAGCCCCAGCATTTT CASSRTGGGPSQPQHF
TRBJ1-6 NA TRBD1 TRBV15 TGTGCCACCAGCAGTTATGGACAGGGGGCTAGTTCACCCCTCCACTTT CATSSYGQGASSPLHF
TRBJ2-2 NA NA TRBV19 TGTGCCAGTACACGTAGCGGATACACCGGGGAGCTGTTTTTT CASTRSGYTGELFF
TRBJ1-3 NA NA TRBV19 TGTGCCAGTAGTATAAATACTGGAAACACCATATATTTT CASSINTGNTIYF
TRBJ2-7 NA TRBD2 TRBV10-3 TGTGCCTCAACACGAGCTTGGACTAGCGGGAGTAGGTACGAGCAGTACTTC CASTRAWTSGSRYEQYF
TRBJ2-5 many TRBD2 TRBV20-1 TGCAGTGCTACCGGGACTAGCCAAGAGACCCAGTACTTC CSATGTSQETQYF
TRBJ1-2 many TRBD1 TRBV7-9 TGTGCCAGCAGCCGACAGGGGTCTGGCTACACCTTC CASSRQGSGYTF
TRBJ1-5 many NA TRBV6-4 TGTGCCCGGGGGGTCCATCAGCCCCAGCATTTT CARGVHQPQHF
TRBJ2-2 NA NA TRBV7-9 TGTGCCAGCAGCGATCCATGGGGACCCACCGGGGAGCTGTTTTTT CASSDPWGPTGELFF
TRBJ2-6 many NA TRBV6-1 TGTGCCAGCAGACGGAGCTCTGGGGCCAACGTCCTGACTTTC CASRRSSGANVLTF
TRBJ1-2 NA NA TRBV29-1 TGCAGCGTGGATCCCTCGTCGCAAAACGTGGGCTATGGCTACACCTTC CSVDPSSQNVGYGYTF
TRBJ2-1 NA NA TRBV7-3 TGTGCCAGCAGCGATATTGATGGGGGTGGTTATGAGCAGTTCTTC CASSDIDGGGYEQFF
TRBJ2-5 NA NA TRBV15 TGTGCCACCAGCAGACACCAGGGGACCCAGTACTTC CATSRHQGTQYF
TRBJ2-7 NA TRBD2 TRBV10-3 TGTGCCATCACTTCTGGGGCCACTAGCGGAGCCCGAGGCGAGCAGTACTTC CAITSGATSGARGEQYF
TRBJ1-2 NA TRBD1 TRBV29-1 TGCAGCGTTGAAAGGGACAGGGAGACAAATGGCTACACCTTC CSVERDRETNGYTF
TRBJ1-6 NA NA TRBV4-2 TGTGCCAGCAGCCAAGACGGACGGAATTCACCCCTCCACTTT CASSQDGRNSPLHF
TRBJ2-5 NA NA TRBV5-1 TGCGCCAGCAGCTTGGGATCTGGGGGCGGCGAGACCCAGTACTTC CASSLGSGGGETQYF
TRBJ2-7 NA TRBD1 TRBV2 TGTGCCAGCAGCGGGACAGGGGGCCCCTACGAGCAGTACTTC CASSGTGGPYEQYF
TRBJ2-3 many TRBD1 TRBV19 TGTGCCAGTAGGAGGGACAGGGCAACAGATACGCAGTATTTT CASRRDRATDTQYF
TRBJ1-2 NA NA TRBV13 TGTGCCAGCAGTCGGGACCCCGACTATGGCTACACCTTC CASSRDPDYGYTF
TRBJ1-2 many TRBD1 TRBV5-1 TGCGCCAGCAGAATGACAGGGAACTATGGCTACACCTTC CASRMTGNYGYTF
TRBJ2-7 few NA TRBV7-6 TGTGCCAGCAGCCATTACACATACGAGCAGTACTTC CASSHYTYEQYF
TRBJ2-1 few NA TRBV15 TGTGCCACCAGCAGAGATAGGACGGACTACAATGAGCAGTTCTTC CATSRDRTDYNEQFF
TRBJ2-1 NA NA TRBV10-3 TGTGCCATCAGTGATTTAGGTGCCGATGAGCAGTTCTTC CAISDLGADEQFF
TRBJ2-3 NA TRBD2 TRBV7-2 TGTGCCAGCAGCTTAGGGCTAGCGGGGGGGTCGGATACGCAGTATTTT CASSLGLAGGSDTQYF
TRBJ2-1 NA NA TRBV20-1 TGCAGTGCAACACAATACAATGAGCAGTTCTTC CSATQYNEQFF
TRBJ1-1 few TRBD1 TRBV12-3/TRBV12-4 TGTGCCAGCAGTTTAGTATTGGGGGACAGAATGAACACTGAAGCTTTCTTT CASSLVLGDRMNTEAFF
TRBJ2-1 NA NA TRBV5-1 TGCGCCAGCACGACCGGGCTAGTGGGAGCTGAGCAGTTCTTC CASTTGLVGAEQFF
TRBJ2-7 NA NA TRBV19 TGTGCCAGTAGCCCTCAGGGGTTGGGTTACGAGCAGTACTTC CASSPQGLGYEQYF
TRBJ2-2 NA NA TRBV7-3 TGTGCCAGCAGGGATCCGAACACCGGGGAGCTGTTTTTT CASRDPNTGELFF
TRBJ2-5 NA NA TRBV3-1 TGTGCCAGCAGCCAAGACGGAACGGTTCAAGAGACCCAGTACTTC CASSQDGTVQETQYF
TRBJ2-2 NA TRBD1 TRBV10-1 TGCGCCAGCAGTGATTGGGGACAGGGGGCGAACACCGGGGAGCTGTTTTTT CASSDWGQGANTGELFF
TRBJ1-3 NA TRBD1 TRBV2 TGTGCCAGCAGCGAAGGACAGGGCCGATATTTT CASSEGQGRYF
TRBJ2-5 NA NA TRBV2 TGTGCCAGCAGTGAATCCCTCCGAGAGACCCAGTACTTC CASSESLRETQYF
TRBJ2-7 NA NA TRBV20-1 TGCAGTGCTAAGAGGTTCTACGAGCAGTACTTC CSAKRFYEQYF
TRBJ2-1 few TRBD2 TRBV24-1 TGTGCCACCGGGAGGGGAGGCTACAATGAGCAGTTCTTC CATGRGGYNEQFF
TRBJ1-3 once NA TRBV12-3/TRBV12-4 TGTGCCAGCAGTCCAGGGGCTGGAAACACCATATATTTT CASSPGAGNTIYF
TRBJ2-1 many TRBD2 TRBV4-1 TGCGCCAGCAGCCAGCGACCTAGCGGAGAGAATGAGCAGTTCTTC CASSQRPSGENEQFF
TRBJ1-1 few NA TRBV20-1 TGCAGTGCTAGCTCCCCTATAACAGGGATGGTCCAAGCTTTCTTT CSASSPITGMVQAFF
TRBJ1-1 few NA TRBV7-2 TGTGCCAGCAGCTTGGGGAAGGGGTTCACTGAAGCTTTCTTT CASSLGKGFTEAFF
TRBJ2-1 NA NA TRBV24-1 TGTGCCACCAGTCCTCGCAGGGCGAGTATCAGGGAGCAGTTCTTC CATSPRRASIREQFF
TRBJ2-1 few TRBD2 TRBV3-1 TGTGCCAGCAGCCAAGATATCGGGCTAGCGGGAATTGAGCAGTTCTTC CASSQDIGLAGIEQFF
TRBJ2-2 many TRBD2 TRBV20-1 TGCAGTGCTAGACTAGCGGGGAACACCGGGGAGCTGTTTTTT CSARLAGNTGELFF
TRBJ1-1 many TRBD1 TRBV7-2 TGTGCCAGCAGCCCGTGGACAGGGTTGAACACTGAAGCTTTCTTT CASSPWTGLNTEAFF
TRBJ1-1 NA TRBD1 TRBV29-1 TGCAGCGTGCACAGGGGGCAGTACACTGAAGCTTTCTTT CSVHRGQYTEAFF
TRBJ2-2 few NA TRBV15 TGTGCCACCAGCATTGCGGCCGCGAACACCGGGGAGCTGTTTTTT CATSIAAANTGELFF
TRBJ2-3 many TRBD2 TRBV2 TGTGCCAGCAGCCGCCAGACTAGCGGGAGAGAGGATACGCAGTATTTT CASSRQTSGREDTQYF
TRBJ1-1 many TRBD1 TRBV6-1 TGTGCCAGCAGCGTACTTGGACAGGGCACTGAAGCTTTCTTT CASSVLGQGTEAFF
TRBJ1-1 many NA TRBV20-1 TGCAGTGCTAGAGATCAGTTTCGGTGGAACACTGAAGCTTTCTTT CSARDQFRWNTEAFF
TRBJ1-6 NA NA TRBV2 TGTGCCAGCAGTGTGCGGCACCGGGATTCACCCCTCCACTTT CASSVRHRDSPLHF